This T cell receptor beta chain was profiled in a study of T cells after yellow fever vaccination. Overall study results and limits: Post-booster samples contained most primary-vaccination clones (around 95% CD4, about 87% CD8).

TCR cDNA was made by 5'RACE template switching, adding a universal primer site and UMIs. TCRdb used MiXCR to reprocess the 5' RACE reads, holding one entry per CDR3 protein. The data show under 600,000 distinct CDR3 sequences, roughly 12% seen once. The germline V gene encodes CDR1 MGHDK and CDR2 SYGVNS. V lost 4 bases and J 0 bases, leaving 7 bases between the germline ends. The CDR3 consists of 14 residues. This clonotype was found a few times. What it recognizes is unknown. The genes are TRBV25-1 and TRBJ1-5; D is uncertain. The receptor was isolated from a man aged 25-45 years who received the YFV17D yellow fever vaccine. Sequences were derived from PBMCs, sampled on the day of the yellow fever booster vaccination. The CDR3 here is CASSGTGSNQPQHF. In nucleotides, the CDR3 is TGTGCCAGCAGTGGGACCGGTAGCAATCAGCCCCAGCATTTT. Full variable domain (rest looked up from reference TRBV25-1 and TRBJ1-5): EADIYQTPRYLVIGTGKKITLECSQTMGHDKMYWYQQDPGMELHLIHYSYGVNSTEKGDLSSESTVSRIRTEHFPLTLESARPSHTSQYLCASSGTGSNQPQHFGDGTRLSIL.